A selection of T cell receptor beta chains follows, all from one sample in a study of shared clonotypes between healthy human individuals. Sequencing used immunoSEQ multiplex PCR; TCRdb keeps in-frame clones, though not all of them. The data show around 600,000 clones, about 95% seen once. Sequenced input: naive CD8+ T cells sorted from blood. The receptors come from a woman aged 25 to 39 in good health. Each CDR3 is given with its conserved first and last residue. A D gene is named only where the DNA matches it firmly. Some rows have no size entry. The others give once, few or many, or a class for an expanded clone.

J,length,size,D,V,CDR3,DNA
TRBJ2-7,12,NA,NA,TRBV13,CASSKNTREQYF,TGTGCCAGCAGCAAAAACACCCGCGAGCAGTACTTC
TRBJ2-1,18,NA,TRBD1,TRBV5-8,CASSRGTGFGHSFNEQFF,TGTGCCAGCTCCCGAGGGACAGGTTTCGGTCATTCATTCAATGAGCAGTTCTTC
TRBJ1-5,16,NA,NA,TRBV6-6,CASSYSRLGSNQPQHF,TGTGCCAGCAGTTACTCGAGGCTGGGTAGCAATCAGCCCCAGCATTTT
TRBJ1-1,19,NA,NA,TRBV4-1,CASSQDQVLVAAENTEAFF,TGCGCCAGCAGCCAAGATCAGGTCTTGGTGGCGGCTGAGAACACTGAAGCTTTCTTT
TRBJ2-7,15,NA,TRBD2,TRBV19,CASSIVVGLAGGQYF,TGTGCCAGTAGTATAGTGGTTGGACTAGCGGGAGGTCAATACTTC
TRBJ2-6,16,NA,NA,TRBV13,CASSSHRKSGANVLTF,TGTGCCAGCAGCTCCCACCGTAAATCTGGGGCCAACGTCCTGACTTTC
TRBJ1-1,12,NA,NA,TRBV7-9,CASSRWVDEAFF,TGTGCCAGCAGCCGATGGGTCGATGAAGCTTTCTTT
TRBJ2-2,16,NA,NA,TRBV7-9,CASSYTSPSRTGELFF,TGTGCCAGCAGCTATACTAGCCCCAGCCGCACCGGGGAGCTGTTTTTT
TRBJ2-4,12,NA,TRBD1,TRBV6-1,CATRTGKNIQYF,TGTGCCACCAGGACAGGGAAAAACATTCAGTACTTC
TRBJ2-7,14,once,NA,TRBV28,CASNDEPEGYEQYF,TGTGCCAGCAATGACGAGCCCGAGGGCTACGAGCAGTACTTC
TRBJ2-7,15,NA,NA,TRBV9,CASSVGQSLLFEQYF,TGTGCCAGCAGCGTAGGACAGTCCCTTCTTTTCGAGCAGTACTTC
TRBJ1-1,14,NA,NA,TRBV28,CASSFQDTDTEAFF,TGTGCCAGCAGTTTTCAGGATACGGACACTGAAGCTTTCTTT
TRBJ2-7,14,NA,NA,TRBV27,CASSLASSSYEQYF,TGTGCCAGCAGCCTAGCTAGCTCCTCCTACGAGCAGTACTTC
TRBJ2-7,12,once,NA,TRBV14,CASSRTSYEQYF,TGTGCCAGCAGCCGAACGTCCTACGAGCAGTACTTC
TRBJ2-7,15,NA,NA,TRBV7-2,CASSLGSAAYYEQYF,TGTGCCAGCAGCTTAGGATCAGCAGCCTACTACGAGCAGTACTTC
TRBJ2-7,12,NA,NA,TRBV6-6,CASSGPNSEQYF,TGTGCCAGCAGTGGACCTAATTCCGAGCAGTACTTC
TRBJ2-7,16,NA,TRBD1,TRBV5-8,CASSLTGTGKDHEQYF,TGTGCCAGCAGCCTGACCGGGACAGGGAAAGATCACGAGCAGTACTTC
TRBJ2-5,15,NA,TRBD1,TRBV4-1,CASSQVSGTAETQYF,TGCGCCAGCAGCCAAGTTTCCGGGACAGCAGAGACCCAGTACTTC
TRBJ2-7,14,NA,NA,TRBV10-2,CASSENRVLGEQYF,TGCGCCAGCAGTGAAAACAGGGTCCTCGGCGAGCAGTACTTC
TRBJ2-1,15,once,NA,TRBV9,CASSVGAQLYNEQFF,TGTGCCAGCAGCGTAGGAGCACAACTTTACAATGAGCAGTTCTTC
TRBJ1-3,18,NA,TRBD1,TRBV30,CAWSGRGGQPFSGNTIYF,TGTGCCTGGAGTGGGCGTGGGGGACAGCCTTTCTCTGGAAACACCATATATTTT
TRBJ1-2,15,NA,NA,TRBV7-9,CASSLAISGDYGYTF,TGTGCCAGCAGCTTAGCTATTTCCGGGGACTATGGCTACACCTTC
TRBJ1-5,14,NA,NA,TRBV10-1,CASSEEGYNQPQHF,TGCGCCAGCAGTGAGGAAGGCTACAATCAGCCCCAGCATTTT
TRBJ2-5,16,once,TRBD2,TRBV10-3,CAISDLGLAGAETQYF,TGTGCCATCAGTGATTTGGGACTAGCGGGAGCGGAGACCCAGTACTTC
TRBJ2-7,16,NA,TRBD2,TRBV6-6,CASSYSIAGGSYEQYF,TGTGCCAGCAGTTACTCGATCGCGGGGGGCTCCTACGAGCAGTACTTC
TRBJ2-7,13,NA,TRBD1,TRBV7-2,CASSSGQAAEQYF,TGTGCCAGCAGCTCGGGACAGGCGGCAGAGCAGTACTTC
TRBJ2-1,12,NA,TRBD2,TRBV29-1,CSLTSGDNEQFF,TGCAGCTTGACTAGCGGAGACAATGAGCAGTTCTTC
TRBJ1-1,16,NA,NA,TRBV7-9,CASSGRPQDRNTEAFF,TGTGCCAGCAGCGGAAGACCCCAGGATAGGAACACTGAAGCTTTCTTT
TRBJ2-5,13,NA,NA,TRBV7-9,CASSSSGRETQYF,TGTGCCAGCAGCTCGTCCGGGAGAGAGACCCAGTACTTC
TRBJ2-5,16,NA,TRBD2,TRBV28,CASSSMMEAGSETQYF,TGTGCCAGCAGTTCGATGATGGAAGCGGGGTCGGAGACCCAGTACTTC
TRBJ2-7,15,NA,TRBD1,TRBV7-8,CASSLLQGVSYEQYF,TGTGCCAGCAGCCTATTACAGGGGGTCTCCTACGAGCAGTACTTC
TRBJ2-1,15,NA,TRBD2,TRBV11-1,CASSSKPSGSEEQFF,TGTGCCAGCAGTTCTAAGCCTAGCGGGAGTGAGGAGCAGTTCTTC
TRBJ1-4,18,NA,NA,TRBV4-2,CASSQDSAGGLGDEKLFF,TGTGCCAGCAGCCAAGATAGTGCCGGAGGGCTCGGGGATGAAAAACTGTTTTTT
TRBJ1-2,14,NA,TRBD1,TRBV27,CASSPGGRGYGYTF,TGTGCCAGCAGCCCAGGGGGAAGGGGTTATGGCTACACCTTC
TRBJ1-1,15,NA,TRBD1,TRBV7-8,CASRPRQGSTTEAFF,TGTGCCAGCAGGCCCAGACAGGGTTCGACCACTGAAGCTTTCTTT
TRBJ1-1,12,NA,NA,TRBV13,CASSQTRGEAFF,TGTGCCAGCAGTCAAACCCGGGGTGAAGCTTTCTTT
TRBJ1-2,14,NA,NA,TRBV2,CASSMTEGGYGYTF,TGTGCCAGCAGTATGACTGAAGGTGGATATGGCTACACCTTC
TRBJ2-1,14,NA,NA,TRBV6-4,CASSAKEHSPEQFF,TGTGCCAGCAGTGCGAAAGAACATAGCCCTGAGCAGTTCTTC
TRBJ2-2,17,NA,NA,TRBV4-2,CASSQDFRTKNTGELFF,TGTGCCAGCAGCCAAGATTTTAGGACTAAAAACACCGGGGAGCTGTTTTTT
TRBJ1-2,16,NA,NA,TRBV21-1,CASSKGEAGQGDGYTF,TGTGCCAGCAGCAAAGGAGAGGCAGGGCAAGGGGATGGCTACACCTTC
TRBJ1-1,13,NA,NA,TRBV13,CASSLRGNTEAFF,TGTGCCAGCAGCTTACGGGGGAACACTGAAGCTTTCTTT
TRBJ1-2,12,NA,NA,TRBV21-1,CASSKKGGGYTF,TGTGCCAGCAGCAAAAAGGGTGGCGGCTACACCTTC
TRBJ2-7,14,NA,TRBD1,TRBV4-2,CASSPGQGAWEQYF,TGTGCCAGCAGCCCGGGACAGGGGGCGTGGGAGCAGTACTTC
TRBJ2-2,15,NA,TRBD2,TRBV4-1,CASSLAVANTGELFF,TGCGCCAGCAGTCTAGCGGTTGCGAACACCGGGGAGCTGTTTTTT
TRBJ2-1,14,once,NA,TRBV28,CASSLRVAYNEQFF,TGTGCCAGCAGTTTGAGGGTCGCCTACAATGAGCAGTTCTTC
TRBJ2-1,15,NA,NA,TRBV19,CASSEGDSSYNEQFF,TGTGCCAGTAGTGAGGGGGATAGCTCCTACAATGAGCAGTTCTTC
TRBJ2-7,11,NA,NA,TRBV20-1,CSAKRVVEQYF,TGCAGTGCGAAGCGGGTAGTCGAGCAGTACTTC
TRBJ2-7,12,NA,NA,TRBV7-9,CASSENRYEQYF,TGTGCCAGCAGCGAAAACCGCTACGAGCAGTACTTC
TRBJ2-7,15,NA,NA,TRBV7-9,CASSLGLTSSYEQYF,TGTGCCAGCAGCTTAGGACTGACGAGCTCCTACGAGCAGTACTTC
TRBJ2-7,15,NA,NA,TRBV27,CASCRGASGSYEQYF,TGTGCCAGCTGTAGGGGGGCTAGCGGTTCCTACGAGCAGTACTTC
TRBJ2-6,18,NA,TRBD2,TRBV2,CASSESPSGVSGANVLTF,TGTGCCAGCAGTGAATCCCCCAGCGGGGTCTCTGGGGCCAACGTCCTGACTTTC
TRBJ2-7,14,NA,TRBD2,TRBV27,CASSFVASGNEQYF,TGTGCCAGCAGTTTTGTGGCTAGCGGTAACGAGCAGTACTTC
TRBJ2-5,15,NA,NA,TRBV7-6,CASSFDRTNQETQYF,TGTGCCAGCAGCTTTGACAGGACCAACCAAGAGACCCAGTACTTC
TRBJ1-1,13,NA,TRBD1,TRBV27,CASSRTGWTEAFF,TGTGCCAGCAGTAGGACAGGTTGGACTGAAGCTTTCTTT
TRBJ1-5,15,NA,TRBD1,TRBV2,CASSGTGVGNQPQHF,TGTGCCAGCAGTGGGACAGGGGTAGGCAATCAGCCCCAGCATTTT
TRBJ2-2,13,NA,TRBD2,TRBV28,CASGLAGSGELFF,TGTGCCAGCGGACTAGCGGGCTCCGGGGAGCTGTTTTTT
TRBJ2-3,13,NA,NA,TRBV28,CASSSAVPDTQYF,TGTGCCAGCAGTTCGGCGGTTCCAGATACGCAGTATTTT
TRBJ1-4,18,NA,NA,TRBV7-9,CASSPGLNLGATNEKLFF,TGTGCCAGCAGCCCGGGACTTAATTTAGGTGCAACTAATGAAAAACTGTTTTTT